The TCR beta chain under discussion was sequenced for a study of cytomegalovirus exposure and HLA in healthy donors. The study's findings and limits: Earlier findings revealed that most TCR beta V segments proved productive either about 87% or about 30% of the time. Reportedly, TCR beta sequences accurately predicted HLA-A and HLA-B alleles in most subjects. The analysis excluded some indistinguishable V segments, including TRBV6-2 and TRBV6-3. The dataset shows that most TCR sequences were rare, while some public TCRs occurred in many donors.

This clone was seen once. Its antigen remains unknown. Primers: 60 Vbeta forward and 13 Jbeta reverse. Here immunoSEQ multiplex PCR was the method, and the copy in TCRdb shows in-frame clones only, minus some. Of over 110,000 clones in the sample, around 80% were seen once. V dropped 1 base and J dropped 7 bases, with 11 bases sitting between them. Germline lookup yields CDR1 SGHTA and CDR2 FQGNSA. CDR3 length: 14 residues. The rearrangement uses TRBV7-2 and TRBJ1-5; D not certain. This sequence originates from a male donor in good health and CMV-seropositive. Sequenced input: PBMCs. For the CDR3, the DNA is TGTGCCAGCAGCTTAGAAATCATTCGGCAGCCCCAGCATTTT. Encoded protein: CASSLEIIRQPQHF.